Listed here is a single T cell receptor beta chain. Its antigen is currently unknown. These data come from a study of shared clonotypes between healthy human individuals. Study summary: The plates for each donor numbered three CD4 naive, three CD4 memory, two CD8 naive and one CD8 memory. Findings of the study overall: For sorted subsets, rarefaction showed incomplete sequencing despite large depth.

The authors distributed each subset's genomic DNA evenly over several immunoSEQ plates. Clones were sequenced by immunoSEQ multiplex PCR, and TCRdb holds only the in-frame ones, with some missing. The sample has more than 550,000 clones, 72% seen once. With 5 bases removed from V and 2 bases from J, the gap between germline ends came to 15 bases. In germline, CDR1 is SGHVS, CDR2 FNYEAQ. The CDR3 is made up of 16 amino acids. The authors divided CD4+ cells into CD45RA+ naive and CD45RA-negative memory subsets. V usage is TRBV7-6 and J usage is TRBJ1-4; D is unresolved. The TCR originated in a woman in her thirties in good health. The sample comprised memory CD4+ T cells sorted from blood. Subset described: CD45RA-negative fraction. The CDR3 loop reads CASSPFWSATNEKLFF. CDR3 DNA sequence: TGTGCCAGCAGCCCCTTTTGGAGCGCGACTAATGAAAAACTGTTTTTT. Drawing the rest from reference TRBV7-6 and TRBJ1-4, the complete variable domain is GAGVSQSPRYKVTKRGQDVALRCDPISGHVSLYWYRQALGQGPEFLTYFNYEAQQDKSGLPNDRFSAERPEGSISTLTIQRTEQRDSAMYRCASSPFWSATNEKLFFGSGTQLSVL.